This T cell receptor (beta chain) was observed in a study of blood T cells in healthy people across ages. Points from the study as a whole: Roughly linear age-related decline in beta diversity appeared, significant by age about 40. Since the PBMCs were unsorted, naive and antigen-experienced cells could not be conclusively compared.

At least 7 million PBMCs were isolated per sample. Each sample yielded at least 6 micrograms of PBMC total RNA. The germline gives CDR1 MGHRA, CDR2 YSYEKL. The CDR3 is 20 residues long. The V and J ends lost 0 bases and 3 bases, in that order; junction bases with no gene match: 17. Comment on this clonotype: Its target is not known.

Combining a sample-barcoded 5' primer with a J-beta primer mix, a second PCR ran for roughly 7 to 12 cycles. TCRdb reanalysed the 5' RACE reads using MiXCR and keeps one entry per CDR3 protein. The data contain hundreds of thousands of distinct CDR3 sequences, 58% of them singletons. V usage is TRBV4-1 and J usage is TRBJ2-5, with 9 bases identical to TRBD1. This TCR was recovered from a man in his thirties or forties in good health. Specimen: blood. CDR3 amino acids: CASSQDPPGTGRRVEETQYF. In DNA form, the CDR3 reads TGCGCCAGCAGCCAAGATCCCCCCGGGACAGGGAGGAGGGTTGAAGAGACCCAGTACTTC.